The 18 T cell receptor beta chains listed next were all sequenced from one sample in a study of shared clonotypes between healthy human individuals. TCRdb's table, derived via immunoSEQ multiplex PCR, lists solely in-frame clones and lacks some. Seen here are some 2,000,000 clones, about 95% observed once, and the top ten hold around 1.1%. Terminally differentiated effector memory CD45RA+ cells were excluded by CCR7 positive selection of CD45RO-negative cells. The sample taken for sequencing was naive CD8+ T cells sorted from blood. These receptors were collected from a man younger than 30 in good health.

This chain joins TRBV7-9 and TRBJ2-3; D uncertain. The CDR3 has 13 residues. CDR1 is SEHNR and CDR2 is FQNEAQ in the germline V gene (reference sequence). The germline V and J ends were trimmed by 4 bases and 3 bases, with 8 bases remaining between them. CDR3 residues: CASSWLKTDTQYF. CDR3 nucleotides: TGTGCCAGCAGCTGGTTAAAGACAGATACGCAGTATTTT.

This clone was picked up a small number of times. The identical CDR3 is also encoded by other nucleotide sequences in the sample. The rearrangement joins TRBV7-9 to TRBJ2-7; the D call may be TRBD1 or TRBD2 (5 bases each). The CDR3 is 14 amino acids. The V gene's germline CDR1 is SEHNR and CDR2 FQNEAQ (reference sequence). V dropped 5 bases and J dropped 1 base, with 12 bases sitting between them. CDR3 nucleotides: TGTGCCAGCAGCCCCCGGGACGGATCCTACGAGCAGTACTTC. Translated, it gives CASSPRDGSYEQYF.

V gene TRBV13 combines with J gene TRBJ2-3; 10 positions agree with TRBD1. The ends lost 5 bases at V and 5 bases at J; junction bases unmatched: 7. There are 15 residues in the CDR3. Germline V gene lookup returns CDR1 PRHDT and CDR2 FYEKMQ (reference sequence). CDR3 sequence: CASSPRGQGRDTQYF. CDR3 coding DNA: TGTGCCAGCAGCCCCCGGGGACAGGGGAGAGATACGCAGTATTTT.

The chain is built from TRBV28 and TRBJ2-7; D is ambiguous. This CDR3 is 13 amino acids long. Germline V gene lookup returns CDR1 MDHEN and CDR2 SYDVKM. Trimming shortened V by 3 bases and J by 3 bases, and 9 bases separated the two germline ends. The CDR3 region has the DNA TGTGCCAGCAGTTTTGAGGTTATCTACGAGCAGTACTTC. Encoded protein: CASSFEVIYEQYF.

The rearrangement joins TRBV2 to TRBJ1-1, with 8 bases matching TRBD1. V was clipped by 5 bases and J by 11 bases; unmatched bases: 19. From germline, CDR1 is SNHLY and CDR2 FYNNEI. This CDR3 is 16 amino acids long. DNA for the CDR3: TGTGCCAGCAGTCCCCCGGGACAGGCGTACCCATCGCGCGCTTTCTTT. Protein sequence: CASSPPGQAYPSRAFF.

This rearrangement joins TRBV21-1 to TRBJ1-5. TRBV21-1 is given as a pseudogene. This CDR3 region has 16 residues. CDR3 protein: CASSKLRPMGNQPQHF. In nucleotides, the CDR3 is TGTGCCAGCAGCAAGTTGCGTCCTATGGGCAATCAGCCCCAGCATTTT.

The chain is built from TRBV2 and TRBJ1-2, with 7 bases aligning to TRBD1. The trim removed 5 bases at V and 1 base at J, leaving 10 bases unmatched. The germline V gene encodes CDR1 SNHLY and CDR2 FYNNEI. The CDR3 is 16 amino acids. Here the CDR3 reads CASSSTGQDLNYGYTF. CDR3 in DNA: TGTGCCAGCAGTTCTACCGGACAGGACCTTAACTATGGCTACACCTTC.

The chain carries TRBV6-1 and TRBJ2-3, with a possible D match to TRBD2 (6 bases). Deletions cut 4 bases from V and 2 bases from J, with 16 bases between. Germline CDR1 reads MNHNS; CDR2 reads SASEGT. The CDR3 has 16 amino acids. CDR3 DNA: TGTGCCAGCAGTGGCCCCGGGCGGGGACCCACAGATACGCAGTATTTT. This codes for CASSGPGRGPTDTQYF.

This rearrangement joins TRBV6-5 to TRBJ2-3; maybe TRBD1 (5 bases). The CDR3 is 15 residues long. V lost 2 bases and J lost 3, with 12 bases in between. The germline V gene encodes CDR1 MNHEY and CDR2 SVGAGI. The CDR3 DNA follows: TGTGCCAGCAGTTACGGGGCAGGGTGGACAGATACGCAGTATTTT. Translated: CASSYGAGWTDTQYF.

The chain has TRBV14 and TRBJ1-1, with 7 positions matching TRBD1. This CDR3 spans 15 amino acids. The J segment lost 7 bases and the V segment lost 2 bases, leaving 10 bases of the junction unmatched. Germline CDR1 SGHDN, CDR2 FVKESK. The CDR3 nucleotides are TGTGCCAGCAGCCAATTGACAGGGAGGGTTGGTGAAGCTTTCTTT. It translates to CASSQLTGRVGEAFF.

The chain couples TRBV27 to TRBJ2-7, with D tentatively TRBD2 (6 bases). With 2 bases removed from V and 0 bases from J, the gap between germline ends came to 14 bases. Germline assignment: CDR1 MNHEY and CDR2 SMNVEV (reference sequence). The CDR3 runs to 16 residues. CDR3 nucleotides: TGTGCCAGCAGTTTAGACCCGGGGGTTTCCTCCTACGAGCAGTACTTC. It yields the protein CASSLDPGVSSYEQYF.

Details on this clone: This sample also contains other DNA sequences that code for the same CDR3. V usage is TRBV27 and J usage is TRBJ2-7; 8 bases match TRBD2. Germline V gene sequence: CDR1 MNHEY, CDR2 SMNVEV (reference sequence). V was pared by 5 bases and J by 4 bases, with 7 bases of the junction left unmatched. This CDR3 has 14 residues. In nucleotides, the CDR3 is TGTGCCAGCAGTCTAGGGACTAGTGGGTACGAGCAGTACTTC. Its protein is CASSLGTSGYEQYF.

The chain combines TRBV30 with TRBJ2-2, with D perhaps TRBD2 (6 bases). The CDR3 spans 11 residues. Trimming stripped 1 base from V and 12 bases from J, with 9 bases between. In germline, CDR1 is GTSNPN, CDR2 SVGIG (reference sequence). The chain's CDR3 is CAWSAGTQLFF. CDR3 in DNA: TGTGCCTGGAGTGCGGGGACTCAGCTGTTTTTT. Full variable domain (rest looked up from reference TRBV30 and TRBJ2-2): SQTIHQWPATLVQPVGSPLSLECTVEGTSNPNLYWYRQAAGRGLQLLFYSVGIGQISSEVPQNLSASRPQDRQFILSSKKLLLSDSGFYLCAWSAGTQLFFGEGSRLTVL.

V gene TRBV6-1 combines with J gene TRBJ1-2, with D hard to call. The germline V gene has CDR1 MNHNS and CDR2 SASEGT. The ends were cut back, 4 bases at V and 7 bases at J, with 25 bases in the middle. This CDR3 comprises 17 residues. The CDR3 spells CASSVTGLFTTTSGYTF. In DNA, the CDR3 is TGTGCCAGCAGTGTAACCGGGCTTTTCACGACCACGAGTGGCTACACCTTC.

A remark on this clone: Other DNA sequences in this specimen translate into the identical CDR3. This chain uses TRBV19 with TRBJ2-7, with 8 bases identical to TRBD1. The CDR3 has 13 amino acids. V was pared by 6 bases and J by 3 bases, with 4 bases of the junction left unmatched. Germline CDR1 reads LNHDA; CDR2 reads SQIVND (reference sequence). The CDR3 nucleotides read TGTGCCAGTAGCCCCACAGGGGGCTACGAGCAGTACTTC. It codes for CASSPTGGYEQYF.

This clone appeared once. V is TRBV9 and J is TRBJ1-5; D is uncertain. The CDR3 has 14 residues. V lost 0 bases and J lost 4, with 8 bases in between. Germline CDR1 SGDLS, CDR2 YYNGEE. CDR3 nucleotides: TGTGCCAGCAGCGTAGAGTCGGGTAATCAGCCCCAGCATTTT. It encodes CASSVESGNQPQHF.

The chain is built from TRBV7-2 and TRBJ1-2, with 7 bases fitting TRBD1. Looked up from germline, CDR1 is SGHTA and CDR2 is FQGNSA. CDR3 length: 16 amino acids. V trimming: 5 bases; J trimming: 6 bases; junction bases outside the gene matches: 15. CDR3 protein: CASSVRDSPVRHGYTF. As DNA, the CDR3 is TGTGCCAGCAGCGTTAGGGACAGCCCTGTTCGGCATGGCTACACCTTC. The variable domain in full, completed from reference TRBV7-2 and TRBJ1-2, reads GAGVSQSPSNKVTEKGKDVELRCDPISGHTALYWYRQSLGQGLEFLIYFQGNSAPDKSGLPSDRFSAERTGGSVSTLTIQRTQQEDSAVYLCASSVRDSPVRHGYTFGSGTRLTVV.

V usage is TRBV28 and J usage is TRBJ2-1; possibly TRBD2 for D (6 bases). CDR1 is MDHEN and CDR2 is SYDVKM in the germline V gene. The V gene lost 5 bases and the J gene lost 6 bases, with 11 bases spanning the gap. The CDR3 covers 13 residues. CDR3 sequence reads: CASSPPEGNEQFF. DNA for the CDR3: TGTGCCAGCAGTCCCCCGGAGGGCAATGAGCAGTTCTTC.